This paragraph covers one T cell receptor beta chain sequence. No antigen is known for it. The table came from immunoSEQ multiplex PCR; TCRdb's copy has only in-frame clones and leaves some out. The sample records under 80,000 clones, roughly 88% being singletons. The data were obtained in a study of OX40 agonist ivuxolimab in advanced cancers. Study context: Each patient was given ivuxolimab into a vein every 2 weeks, at 0.01 to 10 mg/kg. Participants, 70% to 90% male, averaged around 60 years of age, ranging from about 20 to 80.

Germline loops: CDR1 SGHAT, CDR2 FQNNGV. This CDR3 spans 14 amino acids. Trimming stripped 3 bases from V and 5 bases from J, with 10 bases between. Study outcomes and limitations: Circulating CD4+ and CD8+ T cells showed clonal expansion by week 6 at 0.1 to 3.0 mg/kg.

The sequence was collected from an adult with an advanced solid tumor such as melanoma, head and neck, liver or kidney cancer. V usage is TRBV11-2 and J usage is TRBJ2-2, with D unclear. This specimen consisted of CD4+ or CD8+ T cells sorted from blood, obtained in a trial of the OX40 agonist ivuxolimab. CDR3 region: CASSLKPLTGELFF. In DNA form, the CDR3 reads TGTGCCAGCAGCTTGAAGCCCTTAACCGGGGAGCTGTTTTTT.